The 13 T cell receptor beta chains below come from one sample, sequenced in a study of blood T cell repertoires in COVID-19. TCRdb's copy holds only in-frame clones and misses some; the assay was immunoSEQ multiplex PCR. In the table there are 400,000 to 450,000 clones, about 91% of which are singletons. Input material: peripheral blood. The receptors here all came from a woman in her thirties or forties with COVID-19, enrolled during active disease.

This sequence joins TRBV5-1 and TRBJ1-4; 7 nucleotides match TRBD1. This CDR3 is 16 amino acids long. Trimming took 3 bases from V and 0 from J; bases not matched to a gene: 5. Germline assignment: CDR1 SGHRS and CDR2 YFSETQ. This CDR3 is CASSSRTGATNEKLFF. DNA for the CDR3: TGCGCCAGCAGCTCCCGGACAGGAGCAACTAATGAAAAACTGTTTTTT.

This clone was recorded a few times. The rearrangement joins TRBV28 to TRBJ2-7; a possible D gene is TRBD1 (5 bases). The V gene lost 4 bases and the J gene lost 2 bases, with 18 bases spanning the gap. This CDR3 contains 16 residues. Germline lookup yields CDR1 MDHEN and CDR2 SYDVKM. This CDR3 is CASSSFRQGPPYEQYF. For the CDR3, the DNA is TGTGCCAGCAGTTCCTTTCGCCAGGGCCCTCCCTACGAGCAGTACTTC.

This clone was found once. V usage is TRBV6-5 and J usage is TRBJ1-2, with D maybe TRBD1 (5 bases). Germline CDR1 MNHEY, CDR2 SVGAGI. V was cut by 4 bases and J by 6 bases, with 6 bases left in between. The CDR3 covers 11 residues. The CDR3 nucleotides are TGTGCCAGCAGTTCAGGGCATGGCTACACCTTC. It codes for CASSSGHGYTF.

The chain uses TRBV2 and TRBJ2-5, with D perhaps TRBD2 (6 bases). V lost 6 bases and J lost 5, with 19 bases in between. The CDR3 sequence is 15 residues long. Germline V CDR1 and CDR2: SNHLY, FYNNEI. CDR3 DNA sequence: TGTGCCAGCAGCCTGGTTGGGAGGAAGGGGGAGACCCAGTACTTC. Amino acid sequence: CASSLVGRKGETQYF. Full variable domain (outside the CDR3, taken from reference TRBV2 and TRBJ2-5): EPEVTQTPSHQVTQMGQEVILRCVPISNHLYFYWYRQILGQKVEFLVSFYNNEISEKSEIFDDQFSVERPDGSNFTLKIRSTKLEDSAMYFCASSLVGRKGETQYFGPGTRLLVL.

This rearrangement joins TRBV7-8 to TRBJ1-5; 7 bases match TRBD1. The CDR3 is 15 residues long. Trimming at V came to 1 base and at J to 5 bases, leaving 5 bases not matched to a gene. Germline V lookup: CDR1 SGHVS, CDR2 FQNEAQ. CDR3 in amino acids: CASSLVTGADQPQHF. The CDR3 nucleotides read TGTGCCAGCAGCTTAGTTACAGGGGCGGATCAGCCCCAGCATTTT.

In the case of this clone: Additional DNA sequences in this sample encode the identical CDR3. This sequence joins TRBV6-5 and TRBJ1-2; 11 bases are a match to TRBD1. The CDR3 length is 14 residues. Trimming at V came to 2 bases and at J to 5 bases, leaving 1 base not matched to a gene. CDR1 and CDR2 from the germline V gene are MNHEY and SVGAGI. CDR3 region: CASSYGTGGYGYTF. CDR3 DNA sequence: TGTGCCAGCAGTTACGGGACAGGGGGTTATGGCTACACCTTC.

The chain links TRBV29-1 to TRBJ1-2; D is perhaps TRBD1 (5 bases). The CDR3 is made up of 13 amino acids. Germline lookup yields CDR1 SQVTM and CDR2 ANQGSEA. V lost 6 bases and J lost 4, with 15 bases in between. CDR3 bases: TGCAGCGTACGATTTAGACAGCCCTATGGCTACACCTTC. Translated, it gives CSVRFRQPYGYTF.

This clone was found once. Other DNA sequences from this sample encode an identical CDR3 as well. V is TRBV5-1 and J is TRBJ1-2; TRBD1 aligns across 8 bases. Germline CDR1 is SGHRS and CDR2 is YFSETQ. There are 14 residues in the CDR3. V lost 5 bases to trimming and J lost 7 bases; unmatched junction nucleotides: 10. Here the CDR3 DNA reads TGCGCCAGCAGTTGGGCTGGACAGGGCTCTGGCTACACCTTC. This codes for CASSWAGQGSGYTF.

This chain joins TRBV11-2 and TRBJ1-1; D is undetermined. CDR3 length: 12 residues. V was trimmed by 1 base and J by 4 bases, leaving 4 bases between them. The V gene's germline CDR1 is SGHAT and CDR2 FQNNGV. CDR3 coding DNA: TGTGCCAGCAGCTTAGTAGTCACTGAAGCTTTCTTT. This gives the protein CASSLVVTEAFF.

V gene TRBV20-1 combines with J gene TRBJ2-3; D might be TRBD2 (5 bases). The CDR3 extends over 8 amino acids. Germline lookup yields CDR1 DFQATT and CDR2 SNEGSKA (reference sequence). This chain's CDR3 is CRTNAQYF. In DNA form, the CDR3 reads TGCAGGACTAACGCGCAGTATTTT.

The chain carries TRBV7-2 and TRBJ1-6, with D possibly TRBD1 on 6 matching bases. Trimming removed 4 bases from V and 2 bases from J, with 18 bases in between. The germline gives CDR1 SGHTA, CDR2 FQGNSA. This CDR3 has 18 residues. CDR3 nucleotide sequence: TGTGCCAGCAGCTCCAGTAGGACAGTAACCACCTATAATTCACCCCTCCACTTT. It specifies CASSSSRTVTTYNSPLHF.

Only a few counts were recorded for this clone. This chain connects TRBV9 to TRBJ1-1; 11 bases agree with TRBD1. The trim removed 4 bases at V and 4 bases at J, leaving 3 bases unmatched. This CDR3 contains 14 residues. Germline V gives CDR1 SGDLS, CDR2 YYNGEE. CDR3 sequence reads: CASSPGTGGTEAFF. In DNA, the CDR3 is TGTGCCAGCAGCCCCGGGACAGGGGGCACTGAAGCTTTCTTT. Using reference TRBV9 and TRBJ1-1 for the parts outside the CDR3, the full variable domain is DSGVTQTPKHLITATGQRVTLRCSPRSGDLSVYWYQQSLDQGLQFLIQYYNGEERAKGNILERFSAQQFPDLHSELNLSSLELGDSALYFCASSPGTGGTEAFFGQGTRLTVV.

The chain couples TRBV7-2 to TRBJ2-7, with TRBD2 as a possible D gene (6 bases). With 3 bases removed from V and 3 bases from J, the gap between germline ends came to 9 bases. Germline V gene data show CDR1 as SGHTA and CDR2 as FQGNSA. This CDR3 comprises 13 residues. CDR3 DNA: TGTGCCAGCAGCTTTACTAGCAGCTACGAGCAGTACTTC. Residues: CASSFTSSYEQYF. Looking up the rest from reference TRBV7-2 and TRBJ2-7 gives the full variable domain: GAGVSQSPSNKVTEKGKDVELRCDPISGHTALYWYRQSLGQGLEFLIYFQGNSAPDKSGLPSDRFSAERTGGSVSTLTIQRTQQEDSAVYLCASSFTSSYEQYFGPGTRLTVT.